Listed below are T cell receptor beta chains from one sample, sequenced in a study of blood T cell repertoires in COVID-19. Clones were sequenced by immunoSEQ multiplex PCR, and TCRdb holds only the in-frame ones, with some missing. Of around 100,000 clones listed, around 91% were seen once; the top ten hold approximately 29%. What was sequenced was peripheral blood. The receptors originated from a woman aged 80 or older with acute or convalescent COVID-19. CDR3s include the opening cysteine and the closing phenylalanine or tryptophan. The D gene is left open where the match is weak. The listing skips clone size in some rows; elsewhere it reads once, few, many or a size class.

clone_size,v_call,j_call,d_call,cdr3_aa,cdr3_nt
once,TRBV30,TRBJ1-2,.,CAWSVGIRMGAGYTF,TGTGCCTGGAGTGTGGGGATACGAATGGGGGCTGGCTACACCTTC
.,TRBV10-3,TRBJ2-5,.,CAIREGALQETQYF,TGTGCCATCAGGGAGGGGGCCCTCCAAGAGACCCAGTACTTC
.,TRBV9,TRBJ1-1,TRBD1,CASSVGGTAVQEAFF,TGTGCCAGCAGCGTAGGGGGGACAGCCGTTCAGGAAGCTTTCTTT
few,TRBV7-9,TRBJ1-6,.,CASSPAGWAPLHF,TGTGCCAGCAGCCCGGCGGGGTGGGCACCCCTCCACTTT
.,TRBV19,TRBJ1-4,.,CASSPSPRVANEKLFF,TGTGCCAGTAGTCCATCCCCCAGGGTGGCTAATGAAAAACTGTTTTTT
.,TRBV5-1,TRBJ1-1,TRBD1,CASSPAGGQQAEAFF,TGCGCCAGCAGCCCGGCAGGGGGGCAACAGGCTGAAGCTTTCTTT
.,TRBV28,TRBJ1-2,.,CASSLDRFYGYTF,TGTGCCAGCAGCCTCGACAGATTCTATGGCTACACCTTC
once,TRBV27,TRBJ1-5,TRBD1,CASSPRDRGFNQPQHF,TGTGCCAGCAGCCCTAGGGACAGGGGGTTCAATCAGCCCCAGCATTTT
.,TRBV28,TRBJ1-4,.,CASSLGGAGEKLFF,TGTGCCAGCAGTTTAGGGGGGGCGGGAGAAAAACTGTTTTTT
few,TRBV7-8,TRBJ2-5,TRBD2,CASSEGLARETQYF,TGTGCCAGCAGCGAGGGACTAGCGAGAGAGACCCAGTACTTC
.,TRBV19,TRBJ2-2,.,CASSPRTDTGELFF,TGTGCCAGTAGTCCGCGGACAGACACCGGGGAGCTGTTTTTT
.,TRBV18,TRBJ1-6,.,CASSPGGWSSPLHF,TGTGCCAGCTCACCAGGGGGCTGGAGTTCACCCCTCCACTTT
few,TRBV29-1,TRBJ1-4,TRBD1,CSVAEGTGPNEKLFF,TGCAGCGTCGCCGAAGGGACAGGGCCTAATGAAAAACTGTTTTTT
few,TRBV3-1/TRBV3-2,TRBJ1-3,.,CASSFRTVSSGNTIYF,TGTGCCAGCAGCTTTAGGACAGTGAGCTCTGGAAACACCATATATTTT
.,TRBV4-3,TRBJ1-1,.,CASSQDLGMNTEAFF,TGCGCCAGCAGCCAAGATCTGGGCATGAACACTGAAGCTTTCTTT
.,TRBV7-9,TRBJ2-2,.,CASSGQGVQGGPGELFF,TGTGCCAGCAGCGGGCAAGGGGTCCAGGGAGGTCCCGGGGAGCTGTTTTTT
.,TRBV28,TRBJ1-2,TRBD1,CASSVRGLGYTF,TGTGCCAGCAGTGTCAGGGGGCTAGGCTACACCTTC
.,TRBV7-2,TRBJ2-7,TRBD2,CASSQLAGGRSEQYF,TGTGCCAGCAGCCAACTAGCGGGGGGGCGCAGCGAGCAGTACTTC
once,TRBV4-3,TRBJ2-1,.,CASSQTGYNEQFF,TGCGCCAGCAGCCAAACAGGTTACAATGAGCAGTTCTTC
.,TRBV27,TRBJ2-2,TRBD1,CASSFSQGAGGELFF,TGTGCCAGCAGTTTTTCACAGGGGGCGGGCGGGGAGCTGTTTTTT
few,TRBV2,TRBJ2-2,TRBD2,CASRLAGVITGELFF,TGTGCCAGTCGACTAGCGGGGGTGATCACCGGGGAGCTGTTTTTT
.,TRBV5-5,TRBJ2-5,.,CASSVTGAGGQETQYF,TGTGCCAGCAGCGTCACAGGGGCCGGGGGTCAAGAGACCCAGTACTTC
.,TRBV9,TRBJ2-5,TRBD1,CASSVGTAQETQYF,TGTGCCAGCAGCGTTGGGACAGCCCAAGAGACCCAGTACTTC
.,TRBV3-1/TRBV3-2,TRBJ2-1,TRBD2,CASSLGLAGGEEQFF,TGTGCCAGCAGCCTGGGACTAGCGGGGGGAGAGGAGCAGTTCTTC
.,TRBV7-8,TRBJ2-1,TRBD2,CASSFIGLAGSTLGNEQFF,TGTGCCAGCAGCTTTATAGGACTAGCGGGGTCCACTTTGGGGAATGAGCAGTTCTTC
.,TRBV27,TRBJ1-4,.,CASRQGWGEKLFF,TGTGCCAGCAGACAGGGATGGGGTGAAAAACTGTTTTTT
.,TRBV7-8,TRBJ1-1,.,CASSGSDVVNTEAFF,TGTGCCAGCAGCGGGAGTGATGTAGTGAACACTGAAGCTTTCTTT
.,TRBV18,TRBJ1-2,TRBD1,CASSPRGTDYGYTF,TGTGCCAGCTCTCCCCGCGGGACAGACTATGGCTACACCTTC
.,TRBV5-1,TRBJ2-3,.,CASSPSRADTQYF,TGCGCCAGCAGCCCCAGCCGGGCAGATACGCAGTATTTT
.,TRBV19,TRBJ1-6,.,CASSYRDDSPLHF,TGTGCCAGTAGCTACAGGGACGATTCACCCCTCCACTTT
once,TRBV15,TRBJ2-1,TRBD2,CATSSLLGLAGGDLNEQFF,TGTGCCACCAGCAGCCTCTTGGGACTAGCGGGGGGGGACTTGAATGAGCAGTTCTTC
.,TRBV6-5,TRBJ1-1,.,CATRGSWKNTEAFF,TGTGCGACCCGGGGGTCTTGGAAAAACACTGAAGCTTTCTTT
.,TRBV28,TRBJ2-1,TRBD2,CASNSGGPSYNEQFF,TGTGCCAGCAATAGCGGGGGTCCATCGTACAATGAGCAGTTCTTC
.,TRBV4-1,TRBJ1-1,.,CASSPDSIGTEAFF,TGCGCCAGCAGCCCCGACAGTATCGGCACTGAAGCTTTCTTT
.,TRBV27,TRBJ2-1,.,CASTSYNEQFF,TGTGCCAGCACCAGTTACAATGAGCAGTTCTTC
.,TRBV6-4,TRBJ2-3,TRBD2,CASSDSKRGGTDTQYF,TGTGCCAGCAGTGACTCGAAGCGGGGGGGAACAGATACGCAGTATTTT
.,TRBV9,TRBJ2-1,TRBD2,CASSVGASGVYNEQFF,TGTGCCAGCAGCGTAGGTGCTAGCGGGGTCTACAATGAGCAGTTCTTC
.,TRBV18,TRBJ2-7,TRBD1,CASSQGQGNYEQYF,TGTGCCAGCTCACAAGGACAGGGTAACTACGAGCAGTACTTC
.,TRBV6-2/TRBV6-3,TRBJ1-2,TRBD1,CASSYADRAYGYTF,TGTGCCAGCAGTTACGCGGACAGGGCCTATGGCTACACCTTC
once,TRBV4-3,TRBJ1-5,.,CASSQEGGANQPQHF,TGCGCCAGCAGCCAAGAGGGGGGGGCAAATCAGCCCCAGCATTTT
.,TRBV6-4,TRBJ2-1,TRBD2,CASSAGAGGRRGEQFF,TGTGCCAGCAGTGCCGGAGCGGGGGGGCGAAGGGGTGAGCAGTTCTTC
.,TRBV7-2,TRBJ2-3,.,CASSLARAADTQYF,TGTGCCAGCAGCTTAGCGCGAGCCGCAGATACGCAGTATTTT
once,TRBV5-5,TRBJ2-7,TRBD2,CASSLPWEGTNSYEQYF,TGTGCCAGCAGTTTACCGTGGGAGGGGACTAACTCCTACGAGCAGTACTTC
few,TRBV9,TRBJ1-2,.,CASSAPVGGYTF,TGTGCCAGCAGCGCCCCGGTCGGGGGCTACACCTTC
.,TRBV3-1/TRBV3-2,TRBJ1-2,.,CASSQATVRLSYGYTF,TGTGCCAGCAGCCAAGCCACTGTACGACTAAGCTATGGCTACACCTTC
.,TRBV5-4,TRBJ1-2,TRBD1,CASSFGQGYNYGGYTF,TGTGCCAGCAGCTTCGGACAGGGGTATAATTATGGTGGCTACACCTTC
.,TRBV2,TRBJ2-7,TRBD1,CASTGDYRGYEQYF,TGTGCCAGCACCGGGGATTACAGGGGCTACGAGCAGTACTTC
.,TRBV11-3,TRBJ1-3,.,CASSSAARGNTIYF,TGTGCCAGCAGCTCCGCGGCGCGCGGAAACACCATATATTTT
.,TRBV11-2,TRBJ2-7,.,CASSLAGSPFYEQYF,TGTGCCAGCAGCTTAGCGGGGTCACCATTCTACGAGCAGTACTTC
.,TRBV7-9,TRBJ1-2,.,CASSASSRGYGYTF,TGTGCCAGCAGCGCTTCGAGCAGGGGCTATGGCTACACCTTC
.,TRBV7-8,TRBJ2-5,.,CASSLSGGTVQETQYF,TGTGCCAGCAGCTTATCAGGGGGGACAGTTCAAGAGACCCAGTACTTC
.,TRBV6-6,TRBJ2-7,.,CASSYTYEQYF,TGTGCCAGCAGTTATACCTACGAGCAGTACTTC
.,TRBV7-6,TRBJ2-5,TRBD1,CASSLSGQGAGQETQYF,TGTGCCAGCAGCTTATCTGGACAGGGGGCTGGTCAAGAGACCCAGTACTTC
.,TRBV11-3,TRBJ2-1,TRBD1,CASSSRQGNNEQFF,TGTGCCAGCAGCTCTAGACAGGGGAACAATGAGCAGTTCTTC
.,TRBV18,TRBJ1-1,TRBD1,CASSTQGAGEAFF,TGTGCCAGCTCAACACAGGGGGCCGGTGAAGCTTTCTTT